Presented here are 29 T cell receptor beta chains from one specimen sequenced in a study of cytomegalovirus exposure and HLA in healthy donors (dated by TCRdb to 2016 to 2017). Receptor amplification or capture employed the immunoSEQ multiplex PCR assay. For the multiplex PCR, a mixture combining 60 forward primers for TCR Vbeta segments and 13 reverse primers for TCR Jbeta segments was used. Here the immuneACCESS table is served through TCRdb, limited to in-frame sequences with V and J called. Missing clones are a known gap in these copies; in checked studies unresolved V genes cover under half, and the rest lacks a known reason. The sample profile shows 150,000 to 200,000 clones; 79% of them were found once. The ten biggest clones cover approximately 0.73% of the sample. The sequenced sample was PBMCs. These receptors came from a woman in her thirties or forties in good health and CMV-seronegative.

J is TRBJ2-2 and V is TRBV5-6, with TRBD1 identical over 8 bases. CDR1 is SGHDT and CDR2 is YYEEEE in the germline V gene. This CDR3 has 16 amino acids. V trimming: 0 bases; J trimming: 7 bases; junction bases outside the gene matches: 8. The DNA of the CDR3 is TGTGCCAGCAGCTTGGAGTCAGGGGGCGCGATCGGGGAGCTGTTTTTT. This codes for CASSLESGGAIGELFF.

The chain links TRBV19 to TRBJ2-1; D is unresolved. V was pared by 9 bases and J by 6 bases, with 9 bases between. The germline V gene encodes CDR1 LNHDA and CDR2 SQIVND (reference sequence). The CDR3 totals 11 residues. For the CDR3, the DNA is TGTGCCAGCCAAAACAGCAATGAGCAGTTCTTC. Encoded protein: CASQNSNEQFF.

The CDR3 coding sequence is TGTGCCAGCAGACAGGTTGCCGGGGAGCTGTTTTTT. Its protein is CASRQVAGELFF. This chain joins TRBV7-9 and TRBJ2-2; weak D call: TRBD1 (5 bases). Germline V lookup: CDR1 SEHNR, CDR2 FQNEAQ (reference sequence). The V gene lost 6 bases and the J gene lost 6 bases, with 8 bases spanning the gap. The CDR3 covers 12 residues.

J is TRBJ1-2 and V is TRBV2; D is possibly TRBD1 (5 bases). V was trimmed by 7 bases and J by 5 bases, leaving 20 bases between them. CDR3 length: 15 residues. Germline lookup yields CDR1 SNHLY and CDR2 FYNNEI. The CDR3 region has the DNA TGTGCCAGCACTGGGTTTGGCGCAGGGCTGTATGGCTACACCTTC. Translating it yields CASTGFGAGLYGYTF.

The chain is built from TRBV9 and TRBJ1-2; TRBD1 is a possible D gene (5 bases). CDR3 length equals 14 residues. CDR1 is SGDLS and CDR2 is YYNGEE in the germline V gene. V was pared by 0 bases and J by 8 bases, with 14 bases between. This chain's CDR3 is CASSVEGALGGYTF. The CDR3 coding sequence is TGTGCCAGCAGCGTAGAAGGGGCCCTGGGGGGCTACACCTTC.

This clone was seen only once. V and J are TRBV5-1 and TRBJ2-1, with D perhaps matching TRBD1 (5 bases). The germline CDR1 and CDR2 sequences are SGHRS and YFSETQ. Trimming pared 0 bases from V and 8 bases from J, leaving 12 bases between. The CDR3 has 14 amino acids. CDR3 coding DNA: TGCGCCAGCAGCTTGGGAGCAGACAGATATGAGCAGTTCTTC. Protein sequence: CASSLGADRYEQFF.

The chain joins TRBV6-5 to TRBJ1-6, with TRBD1 as a possible D gene (5 bases). The V gene's germline CDR1 is MNHEY and CDR2 SVGAGI. The CDR3 is made up of 14 amino acids. V shed 5 bases and J shed 10 bases, with 15 bases lying between them. The CDR3 DNA follows: TGTGCCAGCAGTCTGGGACTTAAGCGGTCACCCCTCCACTTT. It specifies CASSLGLKRSPLHF.

The chain employs TRBV5-4 and TRBJ2-1; 9 bases line up with TRBD2. The ends lost 4 bases at V and 0 bases at J; junction bases unmatched: 2. CDR1 is SGHNT, CDR2 YYREEE, per germline (reference sequence). This CDR3 has 15 residues. The CDR3 region is CASSRLAASYNEQFF. In DNA, the CDR3 is TGTGCCAGCAGCCGACTAGCGGCCTCCTACAATGAGCAGTTCTTC.

The genes are TRBV14 and TRBJ2-3; 11 nucleotides align to TRBD2. J gave up 2 bases and V 1 base, and 14 bases lay outside the gene matches. In germline, CDR1 is SGHDN, CDR2 FVKESK. CDR3 length: 20 amino acids. CDR3 sequence (DNA): TGTGCCAGCAGCCAAGGTCTGCTAGCGGGGGGAACGTCCCCCACAGATACGCAGTATTTT. Translation gives CASSQGLLAGGTSPTDTQYF.

Only one count was recorded for this clone. V is TRBV11-2 and J is TRBJ2-7; tentative D call: TRBD2 (7 bases). The CDR3 sequence is 16 residues long. Germline lookup yields CDR1 SGHAT and CDR2 FQNNGV. V was clipped by 1 base and J by 1 base, with 14 bases between them. Written as DNA, the CDR3 is TGTGCCAGCAGCTTAGGTGGGGCGGGGGCGTCCTACGAGCAGTACTTC. This sequence encodes CASSLGGAGASYEQYF.

The genes are TRBV5-1 and TRBJ1-4; TRBD1 matches at 7 bases. Trimming cost V 0 bases and J 8 bases; bases outside gene matches: 16. Per germline, CDR1 SGHRS and CDR2 YFSETQ. CDR3 length equals 18 residues. CDR3 residues: CASSLGGTGAPAVEKLFF. As DNA, the CDR3 is TGCGCCAGCAGCTTGGGTGGAACAGGGGCCCCTGCAGTGGAAAAACTGTTTTTT.

V gene TRBV28 combines with J gene TRBJ1-5; possible D gene TRBD1, 5 bases. Germline assignment: CDR1 MDHEN and CDR2 SYDVKM. The V and J ends lost 7 bases and 0 bases respectively, with 19 bases between them. CDR3 size: 17 residues. CDR3 residues: CASTRFLWGDSNQPQHF. The CDR3 bases are TGTGCCAGCACCCGGTTCCTCTGGGGGGATAGCAATCAGCCCCAGCATTTT.

In this sample, this clone turned up once. This sequence joins TRBV18 and TRBJ2-7; the D gene is possibly TRBD2 (5 bases). CDR3 length: 18 residues. V was pared by 3 bases and J by 0 bases, with 21 bases between. CDR1 and CDR2 from the germline V gene are KGHSH and LQKENI. In DNA form, the CDR3 reads TGTGCCAGCTCACCCGCTTCGCGAGGACGGGGTAGCTCCTACGAGCAGTACTTC. As protein: CASSPASRGRGSSYEQYF.

This clone is a singleton in its sample. J is TRBJ1-4 and V is TRBV15; TRBD1 aligns across 7 bases. The CDR3 is 16 amino acids. Germline V CDR1 and CDR2: LNHNV, YYDKDF (reference sequence). J lost 8 bases, V lost 2 bases, and 11 bases had no gene match. CDR3 sequence: CATSRKRQGELEKLFF. CDR3 nucleotides: TGTGCCACCAGCAGAAAGCGACAGGGCGAACTCGAAAAACTGTTTTTT.

The genes are TRBV6-5 and TRBJ2-7; possibly TRBD1 for D (5 bases). Germline V lookup: CDR1 MNHEY, CDR2 SVGAGI. The CDR3 extends over 15 amino acids. Trimming removed 0 bases at V and 2 bases at J, with 11 bases between. CDR3 in amino acids: CASSYSIGVTYEQYF. CDR3 bases: TGTGCCAGCAGTTACTCGATAGGGGTAACCTACGAGCAGTACTTC.

This chain joins TRBV11-2 and TRBJ1-2; 8 bases line up with TRBD1. Per germline, CDR1 SGHAT and CDR2 FQNNGV. The CDR3 is 14 amino acids. V shed 2 bases, J shed 4 bases, and the junction held 3 bases outside the gene matches. CDR3: CASSLSQGGYGYTF. The CDR3 bases are TGTGCCAGCAGCTTATCACAGGGGGGCTATGGCTACACCTTC.

V is TRBV6-5 and J is TRBJ1-3; possibly TRBD1 for D (5 bases). Trimming removed 5 bases from V and 4 bases from J, with 9 bases in between. The CDR3 is made up of 13 amino acids. Germline V lookup: CDR1 MNHEY, CDR2 SVGAGI. CDR3 protein: CASSRTRGNTIYF. In nucleotides, the CDR3 is TGTGCCAGCAGTCGGACAAGAGGAAACACCATATATTTT.

The genes are TRBV15 and TRBJ2-4; 7 nucleotides agree with TRBD1. Germline-derived CDR1 and CDR2 are LNHNV and YYDKDF (reference sequence). V was pared by 6 bases and J by 8 bases, with 10 bases of the junction left unmatched. The CDR3 loop spans 14 amino acids. The CDR3 bases are TGTGCCACCAGACTCCAGACAGGGAGAGACATTCAGTACTTC. This gives the protein CATRLQTGRDIQYF.

This clone was observed a few times. The chain joins TRBV5-6 to TRBJ1-1; no reliable D call. The CDR3 contains 13 residues. V was clipped by 4 bases and J by 1 base, with 8 bases between them. In germline, CDR1 is SGHDT, CDR2 YYEEEE. CDR3 loop: CASSKPQNTEAFF. The CDR3 nucleotides read TGTGCCAGCAGCAAGCCCCAGAACACTGAAGCTTTCTTT.

This clone has just a few counts. The chain is built from TRBV30 and TRBJ2-1, with D uncertain. The CDR3 consists of 13 residues. The V gene lost 0 bases and the J gene lost 3 bases, with 6 bases spanning the gap. Germline CDR1 and CDR2: GTSNPN and SVGIG (reference sequence). In DNA form, the CDR3 reads TGTGCCTGGAGTGTTTCCCACTACAATGAGCAGTTCTTC. Translated, it gives CAWSVSHYNEQFF. The full variable domain, in which reference TRBV30 and TRBJ2-1 provide the parts outside the CDR3, is SQTIHQWPATLVQPVGSPLSLECTVEGTSNPNLYWYRQAAGRGLQLLFYSVGIGQISSEVPQNLSASRPQDRQFILSSKKLLLSDSGFYLCAWSVSHYNEQFFGPGTRLTVL.

V gene TRBV6-6 combines with J gene TRBJ1-3; D is perhaps TRBD1 (6 bases). Germline V gene data show CDR1 as MNHNY and CDR2 as SVGAGI (reference sequence). The CDR3 contains 15 residues. V lost 6 bases to trimming and J lost 2 bases, with 14 bases between them. This CDR3 reads CASSIQGTAGNTIYF. CDR3 coding DNA: TGTGCCAGCAGCATACAGGGAACGGCTGGAAACACCATATATTTT.

The J gene is TRBJ2-3, the V gene TRBV19, with 8 bases that match TRBD1. CDR1 and CDR2 from the germline V gene are LNHDA and SQIVND (reference sequence). This CDR3 has 14 residues. Trimming cost V 1 base and J 4 bases; bases outside gene matches: 1. CDR3 amino acids: CASSIGTGSDTQYF. The CDR3 nucleotides are TGTGCCAGTAGTATAGGGACAGGGTCAGATACGCAGTATTTT.

This chain joins TRBV5-1 and TRBJ2-2, with a weak D call TRBD1 (5 bases). CDR3 length equals 14 residues. Germline V gene data show CDR1 as SGHRS and CDR2 as YFSETQ. V lost 3 bases and J 4 bases, leaving 10 bases between the germline ends. CDR3 loop: CASSSNTGTGELFF. The CDR3 region has the DNA TGCGCCAGCAGCTCCAATACAGGCACCGGGGAGCTGTTTTTT.

This chain connects TRBV9 to TRBJ1-6; D may be TRBD1 (5 bases). The CDR3 consists of 15 residues. Trimming left V 3 bases short and J 7 bases short, with 14 bases between. Germline CDR1 is SGDLS and CDR2 is YYNGEE. CDR3 bases: TGTGCCAGCAGCGGGGAGGAGGGGCCGAATTCACCCCTCCACTTT. Translated: CASSGEEGPNSPLHF.

CDR3 nucleotides: TGTGCCAGTAGTACGGACAGGGGGAAAGAGACCCAGTACTTC. Translating gives CASSTDRGKETQYF. The chain has TRBV19 and TRBJ2-5; TRBD1 aligns across 10 bases. Germline-derived CDR1 and CDR2 are LNHDA and SQIVND (reference sequence). The V segment lost 4 bases and the J segment 3 bases; nucleotides outside the gene matches: 2. This CDR3 is 14 amino acids long.

Only one count was recorded for this clone. The V gene is TRBV2, the J gene TRBJ2-7, with 11 bases identical to TRBD2. This CDR3 is built from 14 residues. The V segment lost 9 bases and the J segment 2 bases; nucleotides outside the gene matches: 6. Germline V lookup: CDR1 SNHLY, CDR2 FYNNEI. In nucleotides, the CDR3 is TGTGCCAGTCTAGGACTAGCGGGCACCTACGAGCAGTACTTC. Its translation is CASLGLAGTYEQYF.

The chain couples TRBV7-2 to TRBJ1-5; 11 bases line up with TRBD1. Trimming removed 5 bases from V and 2 bases from J; junction bases left unmatched: 2. From germline, CDR1 is SGHTA and CDR2 FQGNSA. This CDR3 has 15 amino acids. CDR3 loop: CASSAGQGGNQPQHF. CDR3 sequence (DNA): TGTGCCAGCAGCGCGGGACAGGGGGGCAATCAGCCCCAGCATTTT.

The chain recombines TRBV7-9 with TRBJ2-1; the D is unclear. The CDR3 extends over 14 amino acids. Germline V gene data show CDR1 as SEHNR and CDR2 as FQNEAQ (reference sequence). The germline V and J ends were trimmed by 2 bases and 4 bases, with 9 bases remaining between them. CDR3 sequence: CASSLLGNYNEQFF. Here the CDR3 DNA reads TGTGCCAGCAGCTTATTGGGCAATTACAATGAGCAGTTCTTC.

V usage is TRBV4-3 and J usage is TRBJ2-7; 8 nucleotides align to TRBD1. From germline, CDR1 is LGHNA and CDR2 YSLEER. The ends lost 0 bases at V and 3 bases at J; junction bases unmatched: 10. The CDR3 runs to 17 residues. The CDR3 region has the DNA TGCGCCAGCAGCCAAGAGGGAGGACAGGGTGTGATCTACGAGCAGTACTTC. Its protein is CASSQEGGQGVIYEQYF.